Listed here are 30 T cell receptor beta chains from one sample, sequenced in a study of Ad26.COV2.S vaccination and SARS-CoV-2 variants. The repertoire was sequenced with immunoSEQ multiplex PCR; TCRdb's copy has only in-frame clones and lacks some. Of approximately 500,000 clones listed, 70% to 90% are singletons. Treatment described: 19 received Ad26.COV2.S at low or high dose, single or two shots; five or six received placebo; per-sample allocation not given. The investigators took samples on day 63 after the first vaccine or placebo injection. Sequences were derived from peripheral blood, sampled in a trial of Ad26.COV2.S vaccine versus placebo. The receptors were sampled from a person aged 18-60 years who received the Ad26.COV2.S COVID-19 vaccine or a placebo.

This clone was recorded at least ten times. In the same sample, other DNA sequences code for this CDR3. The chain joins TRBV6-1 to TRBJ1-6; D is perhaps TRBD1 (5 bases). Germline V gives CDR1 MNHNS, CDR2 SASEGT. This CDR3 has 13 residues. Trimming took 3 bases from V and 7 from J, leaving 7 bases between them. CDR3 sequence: CASSEGQNSPLHF. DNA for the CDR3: TGTGCCAGCAGTGAGGGGCAGAATTCACCCCTCCACTTT.

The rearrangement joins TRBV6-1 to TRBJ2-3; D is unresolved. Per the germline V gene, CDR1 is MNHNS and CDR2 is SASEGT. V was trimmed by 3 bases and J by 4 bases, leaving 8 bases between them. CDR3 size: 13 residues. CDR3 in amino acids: CASSDLGSDTQYF. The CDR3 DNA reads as TGTGCCAGCAGTGACCTAGGGTCAGATACGCAGTATTTT.

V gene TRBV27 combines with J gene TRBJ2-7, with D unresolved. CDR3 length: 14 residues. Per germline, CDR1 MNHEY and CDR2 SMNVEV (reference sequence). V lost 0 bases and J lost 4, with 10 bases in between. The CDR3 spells CASSLSPKGYEQYF. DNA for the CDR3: TGTGCCAGCAGTTTATCGCCCAAAGGGTACGAGCAGTACTTC.

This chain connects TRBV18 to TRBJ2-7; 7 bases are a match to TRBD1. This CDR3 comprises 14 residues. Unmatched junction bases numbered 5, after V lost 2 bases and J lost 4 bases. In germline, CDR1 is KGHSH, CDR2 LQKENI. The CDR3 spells CASSPSPGQYEQYF. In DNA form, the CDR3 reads TGTGCCAGCTCACCATCGCCGGGACAGTACGAGCAGTACTTC.

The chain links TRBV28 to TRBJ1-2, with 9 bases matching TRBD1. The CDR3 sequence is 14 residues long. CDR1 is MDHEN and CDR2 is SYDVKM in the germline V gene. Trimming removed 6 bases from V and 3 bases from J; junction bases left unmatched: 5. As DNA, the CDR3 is TGTGCCAGCAGCCTGGGACAGGGCCACTATGGCTACACCTTC. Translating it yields CASSLGQGHYGYTF.

The CDR3 region is CASSSGQRGYEQYF. As DNA, the CDR3 is TGTGCCAGCAGTTCGGGGCAGCGAGGCTACGAGCAGTACTTC. This sequence joins TRBV6-2 or TRBV6-3 and TRBJ2-7; D may match TRBD1 or TRBD2 (5 bases each). The CDR3 extends over 14 amino acids. Deletions cut 4 bases from V and 3 bases from J, with 13 bases between. From germline, CDR1 is MNHEY and CDR2 SVGEGT.

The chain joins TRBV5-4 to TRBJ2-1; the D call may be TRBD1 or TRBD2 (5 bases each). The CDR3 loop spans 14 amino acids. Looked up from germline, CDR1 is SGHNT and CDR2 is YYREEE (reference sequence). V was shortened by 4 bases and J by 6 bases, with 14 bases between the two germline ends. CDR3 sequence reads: CASSPRDVRNEQFF. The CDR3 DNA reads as TGTGCCAGCAGCCCCCGGGACGTTCGCAATGAGCAGTTCTTC.

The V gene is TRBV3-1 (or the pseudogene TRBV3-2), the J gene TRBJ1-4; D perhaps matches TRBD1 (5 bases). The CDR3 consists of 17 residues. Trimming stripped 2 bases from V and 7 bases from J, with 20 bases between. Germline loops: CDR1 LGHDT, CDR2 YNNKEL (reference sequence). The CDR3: CASSQTTPEGISEKLFF. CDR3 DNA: TGTGCCAGCAGCCAAACAACCCCTGAGGGGATTAGTGAAAAACTGTTTTTT.

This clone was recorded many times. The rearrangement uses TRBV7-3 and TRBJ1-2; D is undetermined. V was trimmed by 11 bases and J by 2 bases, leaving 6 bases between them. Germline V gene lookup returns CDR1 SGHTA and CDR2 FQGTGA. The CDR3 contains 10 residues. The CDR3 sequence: CAAANYGYTF. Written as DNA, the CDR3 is TGTGCCGCGGCAAACTATGGCTACACCTTC. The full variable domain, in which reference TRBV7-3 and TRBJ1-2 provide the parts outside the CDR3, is GAGVSQTPSNKVTEKGKYVELRCDPISGHTALYWYRQSLGQGPEFLIYFQGTGAADDSGLPNDRFFAVRPEGSVSTLKIQRTERGDSAVYLCAAANYGYTFGSGTRLTVV.

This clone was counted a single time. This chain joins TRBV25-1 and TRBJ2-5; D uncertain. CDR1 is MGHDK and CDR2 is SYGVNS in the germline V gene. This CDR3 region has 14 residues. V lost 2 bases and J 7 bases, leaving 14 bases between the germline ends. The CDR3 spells CASSERALLGTQYF. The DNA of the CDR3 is TGTGCCAGCAGTGAAAGGGCACTACTTGGGACCCAGTACTTC.

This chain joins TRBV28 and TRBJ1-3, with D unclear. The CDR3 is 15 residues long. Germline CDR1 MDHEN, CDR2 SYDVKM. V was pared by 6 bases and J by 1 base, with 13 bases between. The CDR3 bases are TGTGCCAGCAGCCCCCCCGGTTTGTCTGGAAACACCATATATTTT. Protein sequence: CASSPPGLSGNTIYF.

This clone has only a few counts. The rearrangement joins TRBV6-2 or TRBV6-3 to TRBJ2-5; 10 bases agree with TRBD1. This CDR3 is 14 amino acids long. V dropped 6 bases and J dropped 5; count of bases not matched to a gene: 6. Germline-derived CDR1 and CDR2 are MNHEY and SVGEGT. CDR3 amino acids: CASSRQGARETQYF. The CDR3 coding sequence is TGTGCCAGCAGCAGACAGGGGGCGCGGGAGACCCAGTACTTC.

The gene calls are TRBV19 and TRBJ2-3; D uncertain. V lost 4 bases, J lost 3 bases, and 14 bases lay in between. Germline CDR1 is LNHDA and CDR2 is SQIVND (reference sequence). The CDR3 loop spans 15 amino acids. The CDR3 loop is CASSKLSQTTDTQYF. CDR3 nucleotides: TGTGCCAGTAGTAAGCTATCCCAAACGACAGATACGCAGTATTTT.

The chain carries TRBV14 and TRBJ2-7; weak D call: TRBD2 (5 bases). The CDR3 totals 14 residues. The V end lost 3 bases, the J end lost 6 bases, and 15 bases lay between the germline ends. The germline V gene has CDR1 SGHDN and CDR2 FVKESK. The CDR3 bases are TGTGCCAGCAGCCACCGGGCCGCGGGTTCCGAGCAGTACTTC. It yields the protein CASSHRAAGSEQYF.

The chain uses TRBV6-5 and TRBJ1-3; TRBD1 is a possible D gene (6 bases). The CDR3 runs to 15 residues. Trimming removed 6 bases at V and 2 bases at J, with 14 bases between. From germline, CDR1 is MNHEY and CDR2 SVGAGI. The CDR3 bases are TGTGCCAGCAGCGCGAGGGGGTACGCTGGAAACACCATATATTTT. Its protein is CASSARGYAGNTIYF.

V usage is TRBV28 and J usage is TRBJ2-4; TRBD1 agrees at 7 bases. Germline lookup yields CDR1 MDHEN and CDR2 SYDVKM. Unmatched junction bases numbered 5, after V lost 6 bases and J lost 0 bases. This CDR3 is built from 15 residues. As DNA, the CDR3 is TGTGCCAGCAGAATGACAGGGACAGCCAAAAACATTCAGTACTTC. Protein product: CASRMTGTAKNIQYF.

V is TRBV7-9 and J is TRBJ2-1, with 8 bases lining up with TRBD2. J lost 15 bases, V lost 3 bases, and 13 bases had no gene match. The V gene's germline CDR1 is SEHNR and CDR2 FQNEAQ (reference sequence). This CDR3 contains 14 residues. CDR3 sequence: CASSFKAGVGTWFF. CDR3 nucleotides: TGTGCCAGCAGCTTTAAAGCGGGAGTCGGTACGTGGTTCTTC.

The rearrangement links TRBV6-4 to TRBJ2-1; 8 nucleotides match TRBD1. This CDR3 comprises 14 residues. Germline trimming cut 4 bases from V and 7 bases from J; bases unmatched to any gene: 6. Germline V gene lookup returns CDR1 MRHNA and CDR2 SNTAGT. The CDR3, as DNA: TGTGCCAGCAGTGTTAGAGACAGGGGAAATGAGCAGTTCTTC. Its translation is CASSVRDRGNEQFF.

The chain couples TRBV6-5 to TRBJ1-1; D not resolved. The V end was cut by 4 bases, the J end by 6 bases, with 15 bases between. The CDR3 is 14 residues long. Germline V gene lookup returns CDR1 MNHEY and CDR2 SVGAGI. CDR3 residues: CASSFKEQQAEAFF. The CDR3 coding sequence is TGTGCCAGCAGTTTCAAAGAGCAGCAGGCTGAAGCTTTCTTT.

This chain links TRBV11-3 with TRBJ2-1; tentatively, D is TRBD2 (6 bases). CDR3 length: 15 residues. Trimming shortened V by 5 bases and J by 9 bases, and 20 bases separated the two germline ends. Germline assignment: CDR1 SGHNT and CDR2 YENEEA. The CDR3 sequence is CASSARLESGGEQFF. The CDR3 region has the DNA TGTGCCAGCAGCGCCCGACTAGAGTCAGGCGGTGAGCAGTTCTTC.

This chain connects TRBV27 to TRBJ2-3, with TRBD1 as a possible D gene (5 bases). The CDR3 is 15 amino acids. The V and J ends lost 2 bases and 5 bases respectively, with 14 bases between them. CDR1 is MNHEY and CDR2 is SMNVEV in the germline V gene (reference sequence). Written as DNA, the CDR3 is TGTGCCAGCAGTTTAGGCAGGGTAGGCCAAGATACGCAGTATTTT. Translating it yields CASSLGRVGQDTQYF.

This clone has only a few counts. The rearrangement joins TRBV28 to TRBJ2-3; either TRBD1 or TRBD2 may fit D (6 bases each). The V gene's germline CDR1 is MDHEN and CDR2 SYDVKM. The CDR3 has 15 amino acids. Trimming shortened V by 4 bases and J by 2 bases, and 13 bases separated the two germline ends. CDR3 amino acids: CASSSQGGTTDTQYF. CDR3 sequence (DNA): TGTGCCAGCAGTTCACAGGGAGGCACCACAGATACGCAGTATTTT.

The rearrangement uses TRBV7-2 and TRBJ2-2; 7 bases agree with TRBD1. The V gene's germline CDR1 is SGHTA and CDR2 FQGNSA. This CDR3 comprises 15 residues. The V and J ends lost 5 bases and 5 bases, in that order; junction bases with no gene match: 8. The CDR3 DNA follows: TGTGCCAGCAGCCCAGGGGGTAGACCAACCGGGGAGCTGTTTTTT. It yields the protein CASSPGGRPTGELFF.

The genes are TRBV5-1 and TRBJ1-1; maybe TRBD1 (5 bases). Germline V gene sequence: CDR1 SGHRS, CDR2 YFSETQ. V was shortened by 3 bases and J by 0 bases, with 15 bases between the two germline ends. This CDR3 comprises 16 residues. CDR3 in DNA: TGCGCCAGCAGCTCTCGGCCGCAGGGAATGAACACTGAAGCTTTCTTT. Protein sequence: CASSSRPQGMNTEAFF.

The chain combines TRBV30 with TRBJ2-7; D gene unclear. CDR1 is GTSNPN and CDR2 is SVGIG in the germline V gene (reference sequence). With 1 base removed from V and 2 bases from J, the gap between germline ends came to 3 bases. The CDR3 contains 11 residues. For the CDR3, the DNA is TGTGCCTGGAGTGAAGCCTACGAGCAGTACTTC. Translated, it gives CAWSEAYEQYF.

The CDR3 loop reads CASSLAGGREQYF. As DNA, the CDR3 is TGCGCCAGCAGCTTGGCTGGCGGGCGTGAGCAGTACTTC. V gene TRBV5-1 combines with J gene TRBJ2-7; perhaps TRBD2 as D (5 bases). The CDR3 runs to 13 residues. Trimming removed 0 bases from V and 7 bases from J, with 11 bases in between. CDR1 SGHRS and CDR2 YFSETQ come from the germline V gene.

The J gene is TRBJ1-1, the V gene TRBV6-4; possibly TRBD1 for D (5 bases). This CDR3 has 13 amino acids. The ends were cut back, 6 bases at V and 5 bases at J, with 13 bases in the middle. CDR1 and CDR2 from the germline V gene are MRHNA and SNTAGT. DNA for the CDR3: TGTGCCAGCAGCGCGTCCGGGGGGACTGAAGCTTTCTTT. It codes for CASSASGGTEAFF.

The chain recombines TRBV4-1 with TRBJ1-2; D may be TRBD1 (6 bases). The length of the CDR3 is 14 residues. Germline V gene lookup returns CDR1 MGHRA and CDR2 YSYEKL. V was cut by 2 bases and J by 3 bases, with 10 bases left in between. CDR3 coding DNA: TGCGCCAGCAGCCAACCGGACAGTTACTATGGCTACACCTTC. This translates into CASSQPDSYYGYTF.

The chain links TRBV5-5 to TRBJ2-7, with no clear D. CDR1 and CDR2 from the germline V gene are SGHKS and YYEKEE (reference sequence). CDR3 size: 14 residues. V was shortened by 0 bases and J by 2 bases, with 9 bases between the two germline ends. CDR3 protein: CASSLGVVAYEQYF. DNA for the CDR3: TGTGCCAGCAGCTTGGGAGTGGTGGCCTACGAGCAGTACTTC.

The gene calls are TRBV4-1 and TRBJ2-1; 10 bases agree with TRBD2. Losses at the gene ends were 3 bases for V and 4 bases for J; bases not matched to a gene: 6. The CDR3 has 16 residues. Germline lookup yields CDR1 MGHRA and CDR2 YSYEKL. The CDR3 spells CASSQDSAGGYNEQFF. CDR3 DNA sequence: TGCGCCAGCAGCCAGGATTCAGCGGGAGGGTACAATGAGCAGTTCTTC.